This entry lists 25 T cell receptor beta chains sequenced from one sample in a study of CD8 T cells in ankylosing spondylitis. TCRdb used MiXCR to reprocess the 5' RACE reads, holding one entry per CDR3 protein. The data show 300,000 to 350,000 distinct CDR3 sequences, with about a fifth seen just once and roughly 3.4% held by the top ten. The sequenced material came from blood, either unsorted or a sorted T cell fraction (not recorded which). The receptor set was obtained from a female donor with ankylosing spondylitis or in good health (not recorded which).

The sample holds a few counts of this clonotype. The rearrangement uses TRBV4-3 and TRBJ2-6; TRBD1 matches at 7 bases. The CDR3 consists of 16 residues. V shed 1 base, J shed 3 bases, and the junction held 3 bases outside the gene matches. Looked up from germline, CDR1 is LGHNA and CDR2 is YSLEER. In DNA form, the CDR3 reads TGCGCCAGCAGCCAAGCAGGGGGTAGTGGGGCCAACGTCCTGACTTTC. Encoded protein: CASSQAGGSGANVLTF.

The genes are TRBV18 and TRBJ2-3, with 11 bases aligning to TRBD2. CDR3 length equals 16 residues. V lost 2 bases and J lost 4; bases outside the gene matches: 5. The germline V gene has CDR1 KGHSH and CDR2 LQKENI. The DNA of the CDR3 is TGTGCCAGCTCACCAAGACTAGCGGGACTCTCAGATACGCAGTATTTT. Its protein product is CASSPRLAGLSDTQYF.

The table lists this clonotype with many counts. The DNA for the CDR3 is TGTGCCAGCAGCTACCCCGGGACAGCGGACGCTGAAAAACTGTTTTTT. As protein: CASSYPGTADAEKLFF. The gene calls are TRBV7-9 and TRBJ1-4; 7 positions match TRBD1. CDR1 is SEHNR and CDR2 is FQNEAQ in the germline V gene (reference sequence). The trim removed 4 bases at V and 7 bases at J, leaving 12 bases unmatched. The CDR3 contains 16 residues.

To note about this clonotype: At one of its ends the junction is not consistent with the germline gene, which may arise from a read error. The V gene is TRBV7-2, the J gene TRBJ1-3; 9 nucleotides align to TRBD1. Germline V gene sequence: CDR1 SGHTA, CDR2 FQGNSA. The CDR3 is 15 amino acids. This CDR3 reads CASSPRTGDGNTLYF. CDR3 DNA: TGTGCCAGCAGCCCTCGGACAGGGGATGGAAACACCTTATATTTT.

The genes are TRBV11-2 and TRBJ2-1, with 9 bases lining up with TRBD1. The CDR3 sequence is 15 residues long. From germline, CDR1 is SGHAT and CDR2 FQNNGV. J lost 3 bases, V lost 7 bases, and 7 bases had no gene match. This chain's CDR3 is CASTLDRGRYNEQFF. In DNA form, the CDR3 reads TGTGCCAGCACCTTGGACAGGGGACGCTACAATGAGCAGTTCTTC.

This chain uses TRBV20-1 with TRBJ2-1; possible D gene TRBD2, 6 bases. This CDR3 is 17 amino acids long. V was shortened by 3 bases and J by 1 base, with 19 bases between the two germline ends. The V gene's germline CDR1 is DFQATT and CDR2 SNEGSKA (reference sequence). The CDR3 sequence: CSASPGGTDSSYNEQFF. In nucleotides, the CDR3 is TGCAGTGCTAGTCCCGGCGGGACTGATTCATCCTACAATGAGCAGTTCTTC.

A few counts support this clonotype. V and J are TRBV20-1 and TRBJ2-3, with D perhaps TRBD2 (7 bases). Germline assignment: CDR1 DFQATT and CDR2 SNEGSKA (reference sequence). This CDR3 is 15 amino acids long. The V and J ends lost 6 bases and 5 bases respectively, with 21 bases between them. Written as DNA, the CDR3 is TGCAGTGCCCCAGATGGGGGGGGCGAAGGAGATACGCAGTATTTT. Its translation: CSAPDGGGEGDTQYF.

As DNA, the CDR3 is TGTGCCAGCAGCCCTCCGGGTAAGAGGGGCAATGAGCAGTTCTTC. Amino acid sequence: CASSPPGKRGNEQFF. This chain uses TRBV7-9 with TRBJ2-1; perhaps D is TRBD1 or TRBD2 (5 bases each). The V end was cut by 5 bases, the J end by 6 bases, with 17 bases between. The CDR3 spans 15 residues. The V gene's germline CDR1 is SEHNR and CDR2 FQNEAQ (reference sequence).

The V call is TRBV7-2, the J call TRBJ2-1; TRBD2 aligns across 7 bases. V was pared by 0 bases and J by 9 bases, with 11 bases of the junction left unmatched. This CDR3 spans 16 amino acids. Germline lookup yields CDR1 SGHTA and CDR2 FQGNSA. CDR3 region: CASSLAGTTVEGEQFF. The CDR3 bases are TGTGCCAGCAGCTTAGCCGGGACTACCGTGGAGGGTGAGCAGTTCTTC.

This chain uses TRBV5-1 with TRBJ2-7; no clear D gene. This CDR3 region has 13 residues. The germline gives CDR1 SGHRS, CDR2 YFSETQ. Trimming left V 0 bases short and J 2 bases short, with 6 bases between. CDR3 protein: CASSLVETYEQYF. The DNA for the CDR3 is TGCGCCAGCAGCTTGGTGGAGACCTACGAGCAGTACTTC.

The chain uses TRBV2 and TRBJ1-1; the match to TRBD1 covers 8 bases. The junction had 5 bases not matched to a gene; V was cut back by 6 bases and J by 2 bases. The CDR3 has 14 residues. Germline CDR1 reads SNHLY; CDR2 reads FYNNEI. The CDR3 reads CASRADRANTEAFF. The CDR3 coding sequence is TGTGCCAGCAGGGCGGACAGGGCCAACACTGAAGCTTTCTTT.

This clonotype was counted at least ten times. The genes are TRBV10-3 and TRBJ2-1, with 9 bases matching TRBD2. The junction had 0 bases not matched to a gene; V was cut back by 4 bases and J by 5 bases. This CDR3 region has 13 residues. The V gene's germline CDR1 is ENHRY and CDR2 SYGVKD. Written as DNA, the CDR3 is TGTGCCATCAGTGGCGGGAGGGACAATGAGCAGTTCTTC. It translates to CAISGGRDNEQFF.

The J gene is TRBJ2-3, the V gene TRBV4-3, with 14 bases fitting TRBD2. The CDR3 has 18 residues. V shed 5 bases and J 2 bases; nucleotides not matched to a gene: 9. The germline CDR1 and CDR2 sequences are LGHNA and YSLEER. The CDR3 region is CASSARLAGGPFTDTQYF. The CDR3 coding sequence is TGCGCCAGCAGCGCCCGACTAGCGGGAGGGCCCTTCACAGATACGCAGTATTTT.

CDR3 loop: CASSSDSGSYNEQFF. DNA for the CDR3: TGTGCCAGCAGCTCTGATAGCGGTTCCTACAATGAGCAGTTCTTC. J is TRBJ2-1 and V is TRBV12-3 or TRBV12-4, with D maybe TRBD2 (6 bases). The CDR3 is made up of 15 amino acids. The germline V and J ends were trimmed by 6 bases and 1 base, with 13 bases remaining between them.

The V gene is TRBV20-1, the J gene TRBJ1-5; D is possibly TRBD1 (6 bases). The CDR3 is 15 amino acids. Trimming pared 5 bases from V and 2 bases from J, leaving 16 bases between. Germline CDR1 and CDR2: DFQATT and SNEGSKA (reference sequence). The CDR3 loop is CSAPGGAGGNQPQHF. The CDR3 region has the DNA TGCAGTGCTCCTGGGGGGGCAGGGGGCAATCAGCCCCAGCATTTT.

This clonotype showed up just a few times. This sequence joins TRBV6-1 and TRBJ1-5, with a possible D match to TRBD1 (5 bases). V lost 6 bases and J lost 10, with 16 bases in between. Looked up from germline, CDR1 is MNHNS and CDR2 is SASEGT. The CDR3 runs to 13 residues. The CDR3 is CASRNTNRSPQHF. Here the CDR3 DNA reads TGTGCCAGCAGAAACACAAACAGGAGTCCCCAGCATTTT.

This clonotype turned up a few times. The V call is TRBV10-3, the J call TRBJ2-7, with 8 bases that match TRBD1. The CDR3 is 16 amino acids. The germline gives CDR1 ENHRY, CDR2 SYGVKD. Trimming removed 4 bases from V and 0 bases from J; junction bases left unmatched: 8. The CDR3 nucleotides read TGTGCCATCAGTGCAACAGGGGGACAAAGCTCCTACGAGCAGTACTTC. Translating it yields CAISATGGQSSYEQYF.

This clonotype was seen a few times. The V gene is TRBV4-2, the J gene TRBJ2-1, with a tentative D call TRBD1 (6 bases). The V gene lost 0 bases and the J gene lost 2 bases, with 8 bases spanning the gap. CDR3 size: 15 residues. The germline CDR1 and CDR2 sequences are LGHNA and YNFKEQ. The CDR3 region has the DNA TGTGCCAGCAGCCAAGATAGGGGGACCTACAATGAGCAGTTCTTC. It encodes CASSQDRGTYNEQFF.

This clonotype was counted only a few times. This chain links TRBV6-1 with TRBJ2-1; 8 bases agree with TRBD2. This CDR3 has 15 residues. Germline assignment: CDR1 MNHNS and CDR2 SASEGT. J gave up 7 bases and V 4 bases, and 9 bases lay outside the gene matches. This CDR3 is CASSGRTSPRNEQFF. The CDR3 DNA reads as TGTGCCAGCAGTGGAAGGACTAGCCCTAGGAATGAGCAGTTCTTC.

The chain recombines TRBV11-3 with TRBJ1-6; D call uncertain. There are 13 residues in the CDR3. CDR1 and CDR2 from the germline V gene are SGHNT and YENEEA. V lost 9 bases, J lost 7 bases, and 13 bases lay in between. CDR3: CARSQVGNSPLHF. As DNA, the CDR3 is TGTGCCAGAAGCCAAGTAGGGAATTCACCCCTCCACTTT.

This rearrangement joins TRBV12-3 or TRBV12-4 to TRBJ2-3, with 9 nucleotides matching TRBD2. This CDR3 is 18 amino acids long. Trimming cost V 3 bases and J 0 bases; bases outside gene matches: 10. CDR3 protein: CASSFRLAGLRSTDTQYF. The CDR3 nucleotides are TGTGCCAGCAGTTTTAGGCTAGCGGGACTAAGAAGCACAGATACGCAGTATTTT.

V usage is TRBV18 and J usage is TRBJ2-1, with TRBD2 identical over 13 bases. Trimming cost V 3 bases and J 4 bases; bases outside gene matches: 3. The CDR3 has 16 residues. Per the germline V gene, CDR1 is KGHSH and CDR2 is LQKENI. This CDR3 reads CASSPSTSGRYNEQFF. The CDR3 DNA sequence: TGTGCCAGCTCACCCTCGACTAGCGGGAGGTACAATGAGCAGTTCTTC.

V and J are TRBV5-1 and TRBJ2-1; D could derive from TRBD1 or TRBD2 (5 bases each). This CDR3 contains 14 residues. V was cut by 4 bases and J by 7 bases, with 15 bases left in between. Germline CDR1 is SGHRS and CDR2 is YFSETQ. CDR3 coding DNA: TGCGCCAGCAGCCCGGGGCCCTCGGGGAATGAGCAGTTCTTC. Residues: CASSPGPSGNEQFF. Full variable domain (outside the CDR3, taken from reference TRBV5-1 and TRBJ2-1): KAGVTQTPRYLIKTRGQQVTLSCSPISGHRSVSWYQQTPGQGLQFLFEYFSETQRNKGNFPGRFSGRQFSNSRSEMNVSTLELGDSALYLCASSPGPSGNEQFFGPGTRLTVL.

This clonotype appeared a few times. In DNA, the CDR3 is TGCAGCGTTGAAGCCGGTGGGGCCAACGTCCTGACTTTC. It codes for CSVEAGGANVLTF. The chain carries TRBV29-1 and TRBJ2-6; unclear D gene. Trimming removed 1 base at V and 3 bases at J, with 4 bases between. Germline V gives CDR1 SQVTM, CDR2 ANQGSEA. This CDR3 is built from 13 residues.

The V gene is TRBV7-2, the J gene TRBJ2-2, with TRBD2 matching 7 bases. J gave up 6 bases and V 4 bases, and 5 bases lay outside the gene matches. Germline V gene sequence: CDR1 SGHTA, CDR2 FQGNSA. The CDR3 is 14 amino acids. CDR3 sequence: CASSSRGGPGELFF. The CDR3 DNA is TGTGCCAGCAGCTCGCGGGGAGGGCCCGGGGAGCTGTTTTTT.